Each of the 24 T cell receptor beta chains below was sequenced from the same sample in a study of blood T cell repertoires in COVID-19 (dated by TCRdb to the early 2020s). The method behind the library was the immunoSEQ multiplex PCR assay. Entries here come from immuneACCESS through TCRdb and include only in-frame sequences with V and J called. Some clones fail to appear in such tables; in the studies checked, an unresolved V gene covers under half of the shortfall, and the cause of the remainder is unknown. The sample includes about 300,000 clones, with just over 85% observed a single time. Of the sample, around 4% falls within the top ten clones. The specimen was PBMCs or T cells enriched from blood (not recorded which). These receptors were obtained from a man aged 25-45 years who had recovered from COVID-19.

This clone was recorded once. This chain uses TRBV28 with TRBJ1-5; 7 bases are a match to TRBD1. Germline lookup yields CDR1 MDHEN and CDR2 SYDVKM. The CDR3 extends over 16 amino acids. The V segment lost 3 bases and the J segment 0 bases; nucleotides outside the gene matches: 5. The CDR3 DNA reads as TGTGCCAGCAGTTTTGGGACAGCATATAGCAATCAGCCCCAGCATTTT. This codes for CASSFGTAYSNQPQHF.

V gene TRBV5-1 combines with J gene TRBJ1-4; 8 bases are shared with TRBD1. V was pared by 2 bases and J by 7 bases, with 4 bases of the junction left unmatched. Germline V CDR1 and CDR2: SGHRS, YFSETQ. This CDR3 spans 14 amino acids. In DNA, the CDR3 is TGCGCCAGCAGCTTCAGGGGGCGCGGTGAAAAACTGTTTTTT. Its protein product is CASSFRGRGEKLFF.

The genes are TRBV19 and TRBJ2-3, with 10 bases aligning to TRBD2. Losses at the gene ends were 5 bases for V and 3 bases for J; bases not matched to a gene: 5. CDR1 LNHDA and CDR2 SQIVND come from the germline V gene (reference sequence). The CDR3 sequence is 15 residues long. CDR3 sequence: CASSSLAGDTDTQYF. The CDR3 coding sequence is TGTGCCAGTAGTTCCCTAGCGGGGGATACAGATACGCAGTATTTT.

CDR3 sequence: CASNPGLAGGTYEQYF. Here the CDR3 DNA reads TGTGCCAGCAACCCAGGACTAGCGGGGGGGACCTACGAGCAGTACTTC. The chain uses TRBV2 and TRBJ2-7; TRBD2 matches 15 bases. Germline V gene data show CDR1 as SNHLY and CDR2 as FYNNEI. V gave up 7 bases and J gave up 2 bases; unmatched junction bases: 6. There are 16 residues in the CDR3.

This chain links TRBV18 with TRBJ2-1; 7 positions agree with TRBD1. The length of the CDR3 is 15 residues. CDR1 is KGHSH, CDR2 LQKENI, per germline. V lost 1 base, J lost 2 bases, and 2 bases stayed unmatched. The CDR3 nucleotides are TGTGCCAGCTCACCACGACAGGGCCCCTACAATGAGCAGTTCTTC. Its translation: CASSPRQGPYNEQFF.

CDR3 DNA sequence: TGTGCCAGCAGCCCTACACAGGGTCGGGGTTATAATTCACCCCTCCACTTT. Translation: CASSPTQGRGYNSPLHF. The rearrangement joins TRBV3-1 (or the pseudogene TRBV3-2) to TRBJ1-6, with D possibly being TRBD1 (6 bases). Between the trimmed V and J ends, which lost 4 bases and 4 bases, there was a span of 17 bases. CDR1 is LGHDT, CDR2 YNNKEL, per germline (reference sequence). This CDR3 is built from 17 residues.

V and J are TRBV27 and TRBJ1-5; possible D gene TRBD1, 6 bases. CDR1 MNHEY and CDR2 SMNVEV come from the germline V gene (reference sequence). Trimming pared 5 bases from V and 6 bases from J, leaving 23 bases between. CDR3 length: 17 residues. The CDR3 loop is CASSPNPTGGIGQPQHF. The DNA of the CDR3 is TGTGCCAGCAGTCCAAATCCGACAGGCGGAATCGGTCAGCCCCAGCATTTT.

CDR3 nucleotide sequence: TGTGCCACCAGCAGAGGGGGCTCAACTCCTGAAGCTTTCTTT. It encodes CATSRGGSTPEAFF. The rearrangement uses TRBV15 and TRBJ1-1, with TRBD1 as a possible D gene (5 bases). The germline V and J ends were trimmed by 1 base and 6 bases, with 12 bases remaining between them. The CDR3 spans 14 residues. Germline V lookup: CDR1 LNHNV, CDR2 YYDKDF (reference sequence). Filled out from reference TRBV15 and TRBJ1-1, the complete variable domain reads DAMVIQNPRYQVTQFGKPVTLSCSQTLNHNVMYWYQQKSSQAPKLLFHYYDKDFNNEADTPDNFQSRRPNTSFCFLDIRSPGLGDTAMYLCATSRGGSTPEAFFGQGTRLTVV.

The V gene is TRBV24-1, the J gene TRBJ1-5; 7 bases agree with TRBD1. The V gene's germline CDR1 is KGHDR and CDR2 SFDVKD. The V gene end was trimmed by 3 bases and the J gene end by 4 bases; junction bases not matched to a gene: 11. CDR3 length equals 17 residues. CDR3 protein: CATSDTRQGSTNQPQHF. CDR3 DNA: TGTGCCACCAGTGATACAAGACAGGGATCGACAAATCAGCCCCAGCATTTT.

This sequence joins TRBV7-9 and TRBJ1-2; a weak D match, TRBD1 (6 bases). The CDR3 spans 13 residues. Germline lookup yields CDR1 SEHNR and CDR2 FQNEAQ (reference sequence). V was clipped by 4 bases and J by 4 bases, with 10 bases between them. The CDR3 loop reads CASSSDRGYGYTF. The CDR3 region has the DNA TGTGCCAGCAGCTCGGACAGAGGCTATGGCTACACCTTC.

The chain employs TRBV20-1 and TRBJ1-4, with D unclear. There are 13 residues in the CDR3. The germline CDR1 and CDR2 sequences are DFQATT and SNEGSKA (reference sequence). V was clipped by 3 bases and J by 8 bases, with 13 bases between them. CDR3 DNA sequence: TGCAGTGCTAGTCCCGGGAGACGAGAAAAACTGTTTTTT. Its translation is CSASPGRREKLFF.

This chain connects TRBV5-6 to TRBJ1-5, with a weak D call TRBD1 (5 bases). V was pared by 1 base and J by 2 bases, with 10 bases between. The CDR3 has 15 residues. Germline assignment: CDR1 SGHDT and CDR2 YYEEEE. The CDR3 loop reads CASSLLGVRNQPQHF. The CDR3, as DNA: TGTGCCAGCAGCTTGCTAGGGGTTCGCAATCAGCCCCAGCATTTT.

This clone has just one count. CDR3 DNA: TGTGCCAGCAGTTACTCGAACAGGGTAGAGACCCAGTACTTC. Translation: CASSYSNRVETQYF. The chain has TRBV6-5 and TRBJ2-5; D may be TRBD1 (6 bases). V was shortened by 0 bases and J by 4 bases, with 9 bases between the two germline ends. CDR3 size: 14 residues. CDR1 MNHEY and CDR2 SVGAGI come from the germline V gene.

V and J are TRBV18 and TRBJ1-1; 7 nucleotides match TRBD1. There are 15 residues in the CDR3. V shed 4 bases, J shed 6 bases, and the junction held 11 bases outside the gene matches. Germline lookup yields CDR1 KGHSH and CDR2 LQKENI. The CDR3 coding sequence is TGTGCCAGCTCACTGGGATACCCCGGGACAGCTGAAGCTTTCTTT. Translation: CASSLGYPGTAEAFF.

This clone was recorded a few times. This rearrangement joins TRBV5-1 to TRBJ1-1; D gene unclear. Germline CDR1 reads SGHRS; CDR2 reads YFSETQ. V shed 0 bases and J shed 1 base, with 7 bases lying between them. The CDR3 contains 14 residues. DNA for the CDR3: TGCGCCAGCAGCTTGGGACATGGGAACACTGAAGCTTTCTTT. Its protein product is CASSLGHGNTEAFF.

This chain connects TRBV18 to TRBJ1-3; no definite D call. Trimming shortened V by 3 bases and J by 6 bases, and 21 bases separated the two germline ends. The CDR3 is made up of 17 amino acids. Germline V gene data show CDR1 as KGHSH and CDR2 as LQKENI. For the CDR3, the DNA is TGTGCCAGCTCACCTCGAACGCACTTTACTGAGGAAAACACCATATATTTT. Protein product: CASSPRTHFTEENTIYF.

Ten or more counts support this clone. The V gene is TRBV6-4, the J gene TRBJ2-2; 9 nucleotides align to TRBD2. With V trimmed by 2 bases and J by 6 bases, 4 bases remained unmatched. Per germline, CDR1 MRHNA and CDR2 SNTAGT. The CDR3 has 15 amino acids. The CDR3 loop reads CASSDVSSGAGELFF. The CDR3, as DNA: TGTGCCAGCAGTGACGTATCTAGCGGGGCCGGGGAGCTGTTTTTT.

This clone showed up just once. The genes are TRBV15 and TRBJ1-2; TRBD1 matches 10 bases. The CDR3 contains 15 residues. In germline, CDR1 is LNHNV, CDR2 YYDKDF (reference sequence). Losses at the gene ends were 5 bases for V and 5 bases for J; bases not matched to a gene: 8. CDR3 DNA sequence: TGTGCCACCAGCGGAACGGGACAGGGGCTGTATGGCTACACCTTC. Protein: CATSGTGQGLYGYTF.

The rearrangement joins TRBV5-1 to TRBJ1-5, with 9 bases aligning to TRBD1. Germline V CDR1 and CDR2: SGHRS, YFSETQ. The V segment lost 4 bases and the J segment 6 bases; nucleotides outside the gene matches: 5. The CDR3 spans 14 residues. The DNA of the CDR3 is TGCGCCAGCAGCCCGGACAGGGGCAGTCAGCCCCAGCATTTT. Amino acids: CASSPDRGSQPQHF.

V usage is TRBV29-1 and J usage is TRBJ1-4, with a tentative D call TRBD1 (5 bases). The CDR3 runs to 16 residues. Germline V gene lookup returns CDR1 SQVTM and CDR2 ANQGSEA. Trimming cost V 4 bases and J 2 bases, with 17 bases left between them. The CDR3 reads CSVVVREVSTNEKLFF. The CDR3 DNA sequence: TGCAGCGTTGTTGTCAGGGAGGTGTCTACTAATGAAAAACTGTTTTTT.

The rearrangement joins TRBV6-1 to TRBJ2-1, with D unresolved. CDR3 size: 15 residues. Germline-derived CDR1 and CDR2 are MNHNS and SASEGT. Between the trimmed V and J ends, which lost 2 bases and 3 bases, there was a span of 11 bases. The CDR3 region is CASSELSPLYNEQFF. DNA for the CDR3: TGTGCCAGCAGTGAACTATCTCCCCTCTACAATGAGCAGTTCTTC.

This chain links TRBV5-4 with TRBJ2-4, with 8 bases lining up with TRBD1. Germline CDR1 and CDR2: SGHNT and YYREEE (reference sequence). V shed 0 bases, J shed 2 bases, and the junction held 10 bases outside the gene matches. This CDR3 has 18 residues. As DNA, the CDR3 is TGTGCCAGCAGCTTGGGGTACAGGGGGATGGAGACCAAAAACATTCAGTACTTC. Its protein is CASSLGYRGMETKNIQYF.

Details on this clone: The junction and the germline gene differ at one end; a read error may be behind it. The V and J genes are TRBV12-3 or TRBV12-4 and TRBJ2-7; no firm D call. The CDR3 is 13 amino acids. The CDR3 sequence is CASSLGVAYEQYF. In DNA form, the CDR3 reads TGTGCCAGCAGCTTAGGCGTAGCCTACGAGCAGTACTTC.

This clone was counted between two and nine times. The chain carries TRBV7-6 and TRBJ2-5; 11 nucleotides line up with TRBD1. Losses at the gene ends were 0 bases for V and 9 bases for J; bases not matched to a gene: 0. In germline, CDR1 is SGHVS, CDR2 FNYEAQ. This CDR3 is 13 amino acids long. The DNA for the CDR3 is TGTGCCAGCAGCTTAGCGGGACAGGGGGCCCAGTACTTC. Translated: CASSLAGQGAQYF.